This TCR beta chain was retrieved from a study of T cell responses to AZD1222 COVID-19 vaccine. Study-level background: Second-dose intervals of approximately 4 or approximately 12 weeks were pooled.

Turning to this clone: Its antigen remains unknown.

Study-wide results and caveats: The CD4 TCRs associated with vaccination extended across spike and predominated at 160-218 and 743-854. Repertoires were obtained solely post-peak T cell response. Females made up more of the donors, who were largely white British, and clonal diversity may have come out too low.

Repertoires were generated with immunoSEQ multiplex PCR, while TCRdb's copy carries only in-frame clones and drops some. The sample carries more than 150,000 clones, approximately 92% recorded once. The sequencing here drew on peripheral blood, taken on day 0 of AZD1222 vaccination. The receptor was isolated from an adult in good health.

The CDR3 DNA sequence: TGTGCCACCAGCATTTCCACTAATGAAAAACTGTTTTTT. Translating gives CATSISTNEKLFF. The J gene is TRBJ1-4, the V gene TRBV15, with D unresolved. CDR3 length: 13 residues. The germline V gene has CDR1 LNHNV and CDR2 YYDKDF (reference sequence). V was cut by 4 bases and J by 2 bases, with 5 bases left in between.